This T cell receptor beta chain derives from a study of blood T cell repertoires in COVID-19. Unmatched junction bases numbered 3, after V lost 2 bases and J lost 6 bases. Per germline, CDR1 MNHEY and CDR2 SMNVEV (reference sequence). The CDR3 runs to 15 residues. Assay: immunoSEQ multiplex PCR; the TCRdb copy retains only in-frame clones and omits some. The table shows about 140,000 clones, with about 86% occurring only once. J is TRBJ2-1 and V is TRBV27, with 11 bases matching TRBD2. Input material: peripheral blood. This TCR derives from a woman aged 55-75 years with acute or convalescent COVID-19. The DNA for the CDR3 is TGTGCCAGCAGTTTAGTAGCGGGGGGGGGCAATGAGCAGTTCTTC. Translating it yields CASSLVAGGGNEQFF.